The clone carrying this T cell receptor beta chain was seen a few times. Its antigen is currently unknown. These data belong to a study of T cells in Graves' hyperthyroidism and ophthalmopathy. TCR beta CDR3 sequences were amplified from RNA transcripts. HTBI primers were used for first-round RT-PCR of the TCR CDR3. TCRdb called the multiplex PCR reads again in MiXCR, with one record for every CDR3 protein. The top ten hold 20% to 25% of the sample, which has roughly 300,000 distinct CDR3 sequences, about 15% seen once. Study-level points and caveats: Blood also held most thyroid clonotypes expanded beyond 0.001.

Clinical symptoms, serum thyroxine and TRAb, thyroid ultrasound and orbital computed tomography were used for the diagnoses. Input material: blood. The receptor comes from a woman in her twenties or thirties with Graves' hyperthyroidism.

The CDR3 reads CASNRGTGELFF. The CDR3 bases are TGTGCCAGCAACAGGGGGACCGGGGAGCTGTTTTTT. The gene calls are TRBV6-1 and TRBJ2-2; 8 bases align to TRBD1. The germline V gene has CDR1 MNHNS and CDR2 SASEGT. Trimming at V came to 7 bases and at J to 5 bases, leaving 0 bases not matched to a gene. The CDR3 consists of 12 residues.